This TCR beta chain was identified during a study of patients and donors after allogeneic stem cell transplantation. MiXCR was run by TCRdb on the RT-PCR reads, yielding one entry per CDR3 protein. The profile covers some 960,000 distinct CDR3 sequences, with about a sixth appearing a single time and roughly 6% taken by the ten largest. This clonotype was detected many times. The TCR originated in a human donor who was either an allogeneic HSCT recipient or a stem cell or donor lymphocyte infusion donor (not recorded which). It is not recorded whose cells these are; they may come from a transplant donor. Source material: blood, either unsorted or a sorted T cell fraction (not recorded which).

The CDR3 spells CSVWGAGVTYNEQFF. The CDR3 DNA is TGCAGCGTCTGGGGGGCAGGGGTAACCTACAATGAGCAGTTCTTC. The V gene is TRBV29-1, the J gene TRBJ2-1; the D gene could be TRBD1 or TRBD2 (6 bases each). The V gene lost 6 bases and the J gene lost 2 bases, with 17 bases spanning the gap. CDR1 is SQVTM and CDR2 is ANQGSEA in the germline V gene. This CDR3 is built from 15 residues.